This TCR beta chain was documented in a study of blood T cell repertoires in COVID-19. Overall study: Acute and convalescent COVID-19 specimens originated in the United States, Italy and Spain. Sample material is recorded as cDNA or gDNA derived from T cells, B-cell-depleted T cells, or PBMCs.

As processed by the authors: Amplifying reference gene primers gave estimates of nucleated cell counts. Sequencing was performed with immunoSEQ multiplex PCR; in TCRdb, only in-frame clones are kept and a portion is missing. From that table come the V and J calls and clone size; the DNA was used to work out D and trimming. The repertoire holds about 110,000 clones, with about 90% as singletons. Germline CDR1 and CDR2: MDHEN and SYDVKM. The CDR3 loop spans 17 amino acids. V lost 6 bases and J 5 bases, leaving 24 bases between the germline ends. This TCR was recovered from a woman in her 50s with active or convalescent COVID-19. The chain uses TRBV28 and TRBJ2-3, with a possible D match to TRBD2 (6 bases). The sample taken for sequencing was peripheral blood. This chain's CDR3 is CASRPPNGSPSGDTQYF. As DNA, the CDR3 is TGTGCCAGCAGACCCCCCAACGGGAGCCCCTCCGGAGATACGCAGTATTTT.